This TCR beta chain was identified in a study of regulatory T cells in long-lasting Graves disease. This sample's time point: persistent/refractory GD, antithyroid drugs over 5 years with positive TRAb. From PBMCs, RNA was extracted and then used to make the TCR library. CDR1 and CDR2 from the germline V gene are SGHAT and FQNNGV. V was shortened by 1 base and J by 3 bases, with 18 bases between the two germline ends. The CDR3 has 17 residues. Arm-PCR of CDR3 regions and iRepertoire HTBI primers were the basis on which TCR beta libraries were built. MiXCR was run by TCRdb on the multiplex PCR reads, yielding one entry per CDR3 protein. Of 300,000 to 350,000 distinct CDR3 sequences listed, 15% to 20% are singletons.

The source was peripheral blood mononuclear cells (PBMCs), collected when the disease was refractory, from a patient treated with antithyroid drugs. This chain joins TRBV11-2 and TRBJ2-5; a weak D match, TRBD2 (7 bases). The receptor's source is a female donor with Graves disease. CDR3 region: CASSLVRGASGEETQYF. In DNA, the CDR3 is TGTGCCAGCAGCTTAGTTAGGGGGGCGAGCGGGGAAGAGACCCAGTACTTC. The variable domain in full, with the rest retrieved from reference TRBV11-2 and TRBJ2-5, is EAGVAQSPRYKIIEKRQSVAFWCNPISGHATLYWYQQILGQGPKLLIQFQNNGVVDDSQLPKDRFSAERLKGVDSTLKIQPAKLEDSAVYLCASSLVRGASGEETQYFGPGTRLLVL.